The 23 T cell receptor beta chains given below trace back to one sample, sequenced in a study of blood T cell repertoires in COVID-19. Sequenced by immunoSEQ multiplex PCR; TCRdb stores in-frame clones only, minus some. This sample carries more than 120,000 clones, around 89% of them seen once, and the ten largest clones take around 26%. The sample comprised peripheral blood. The receptor set was obtained from a human donor in a cohort sampled during active COVID-19.

This sequence joins TRBV28 and TRBJ1-5, with a weak D call TRBD1 (5 bases). V was cut by 3 bases and J by 2 bases, with 8 bases left in between. Per the germline V gene, CDR1 is MDHEN and CDR2 is SYDVKM. The length of the CDR3 is 14 residues. The DNA for the CDR3 is TGTGCCAGCAGTTTGTCCAGGGGCAATCAGCCCCAGCATTTT. It translates to CASSLSRGNQPQHF.

This clone was picked up one time. This chain uses TRBV7-2 with TRBJ2-7; tentative D call: TRBD2 (5 bases). Germline V gene sequence: CDR1 SGHTA, CDR2 FQGNSA. Between the trimmed V and J ends, which lost 4 bases and 1 base, there was a span of 14 bases. The CDR3 has 15 amino acids. CDR3 coding DNA: TGTGCCAGCAGCTCACTTCGGGGAGAATCCTACGAGCAGTACTTC. This translates into CASSSLRGESYEQYF.

The rearrangement joins TRBV5-5 to TRBJ2-1, with TRBD2 identical over 8 bases. Germline trimming cut 9 bases from V and 2 bases from J; bases unmatched to any gene: 7. In germline, CDR1 is SGHKS, CDR2 YYEKEE (reference sequence). The CDR3 sequence is 14 residues long. CDR3 in DNA: TGTGCCACCCAGCCCGGGGGGGCCTACAATGAGCAGTTCTTC. Residues: CATQPGGAYNEQFF.

Comment on this clone: The junction and the germline gene differ at one end; a read error may be behind it. The J gene is TRBJ1-1, the V gene TRBV14; perhaps TRBD1 as D (5 bases). This CDR3 spans 12 amino acids. Germline V gene lookup returns CDR1 SGHDN and CDR2 FVKESK. Written as DNA, the CDR3 is TGTGCCAGTATAGGGACTGGCACTCAAGCTTTCTTT. This gives the protein CASIGTGTQAFF.

This chain links TRBV5-4 with TRBJ1-1; 7 positions agree with TRBD1. The CDR3 is 15 residues long. Germline-derived CDR1 and CDR2 are SGHNT and YYREEE (reference sequence). The ends lost 6 bases at V and 1 base at J; junction bases unmatched: 9. CDR3 DNA: TGTGCCAGCACCCTCGGCGGACAGGCGAACACTGAAGCTTTCTTT. Its protein is CASTLGGQANTEAFF.

The J gene is TRBJ1-1, the V gene TRBV30; D is unresolved. V was pared by 3 bases and J by 0 bases, with 20 bases between. This CDR3 is 17 amino acids long. Looked up from germline, CDR1 is GTSNPN and CDR2 is SVGIG (reference sequence). For the CDR3, the DNA is TGTGCCTGGAGGCCAGACGGAGGGAACCCCATGAACACTGAAGCTTTCTTT. Protein sequence: CAWRPDGGNPMNTEAFF.

The J gene is TRBJ2-6, the V gene TRBV7-6; D perhaps matches TRBD1 (6 bases). Trimming left V 3 bases short and J 4 bases short, with 10 bases between. The CDR3 loop spans 15 amino acids. The germline gives CDR1 SGHVS, CDR2 FNYEAQ. The CDR3 nucleotides are TGTGCCAGCAGCTTGCAGGGACAAGGGGCCAACGTCCTGACTTTC. Residues: CASSLQGQGANVLTF.

The chain combines TRBV14 with TRBJ2-1, with D perhaps matching TRBD1 (6 bases). CDR1 is SGHDN and CDR2 is FVKESK in the germline V gene. This CDR3 spans 17 amino acids. The V end lost 4 bases, the J end lost 6 bases, and 22 bases lay between the germline ends. CDR3 region: CASSPVKDRPLGNEQFF. The CDR3 DNA follows: TGTGCCAGCAGCCCAGTGAAGGACAGACCCCTCGGCAATGAGCAGTTCTTC.

This rearrangement joins TRBV24-1 to TRBJ2-1; D is perhaps TRBD2 (5 bases). The CDR3 contains 15 residues. Trimming removed 4 bases at V and 5 bases at J, with 14 bases between. In germline, CDR1 is KGHDR, CDR2 SFDVKD. CDR3 sequence (DNA): TGTGCCACCAGTGACCCTCTTGGACTGCACAATGAGCAGTTCTTC. Residues: CATSDPLGLHNEQFF.

The rearrangement uses TRBV10-3 and TRBJ2-6; weak D call: TRBD2 (6 bases). The V end was cut by 2 bases, the J end by 4 bases, with 9 bases between. Per germline, CDR1 ENHRY and CDR2 SYGVKD. This CDR3 contains 15 residues. The CDR3 DNA reads TGTGCCATCAGTGAGGGAGGGAGGGGGGCCAACGTCCTGACTTTC. Its translation is CAISEGGRGANVLTF.

The rearrangement joins TRBV6-1 to TRBJ2-5; 7 bases agree with TRBD1. Germline V gene data show CDR1 as MNHNS and CDR2 as SASEGT. V gave up 0 bases and J gave up 5 bases; unmatched junction bases: 3. This CDR3 has 14 residues. The CDR3 DNA sequence: TGTGCCAGCAGTGAAGCACAGGGGCGGGAGACCCAGTACTTC. Encoded protein: CASSEAQGRETQYF.

In its sample, this clone was seen once. In nucleotides, the CDR3 is TGTGCCAGCAGCGTAGACCCGGCCTACGAGCAGTACTTC. Its protein product is CASSVDPAYEQYF. The chain employs TRBV9 and TRBJ2-7; no clear D gene. The CDR3 runs to 13 residues. V was shortened by 0 bases and J by 2 bases, with 6 bases between the two germline ends. The germline V gene has CDR1 SGDLS and CDR2 YYNGEE.

The J gene is TRBJ2-7, the V gene TRBV6-6; 10 positions agree with TRBD1. Trimming took 7 bases from V and 2 from J; bases not matched to a gene: 8. The CDR3 spans 15 residues. Germline loops: CDR1 MNHNY, CDR2 SVGAGI (reference sequence). DNA for the CDR3: TGTGCCAGCACTCCTAGACAGGGGGCCGCCTACGAGCAGTACTTC. This codes for CASTPRQGAAYEQYF.

This chain connects TRBV18 to TRBJ2-2; D perhaps matches TRBD1 (5 bases). V lost 4 bases and J lost 0, with 15 bases in between. The CDR3 contains 17 residues. Germline values: CDR1 KGHSH, CDR2 LQKENI. CDR3 nucleotides: TGTGCCAGCTCACGGGGCTGGGGTAAATCGAACACCGGGGAGCTGTTTTTT. Translation gives CASSRGWGKSNTGELFF.

The rearrangement uses TRBV4-2 and TRBJ2-1; 7 positions match TRBD2. CDR1 is LGHNA, CDR2 YNFKEQ, per germline. V lost 1 base to trimming and J lost 0 bases; unmatched junction nucleotides: 0. The CDR3 contains 15 residues. CDR3 DNA: TGTGCCAGCAGCCAAGCGGGAGGCTCCTACAATGAGCAGTTCTTC. Its translation is CASSQAGGSYNEQFF.

The chain couples TRBV24-1 to TRBJ2-3; D perhaps matches TRBD1 (6 bases). Germline loops: CDR1 KGHDR, CDR2 SFDVKD. Trimming pared 4 bases from V and 5 bases from J, leaving 15 bases between. The CDR3 extends over 15 amino acids. CDR3 in amino acids: CATSDPRGPGDTQYF. The CDR3 coding sequence is TGTGCCACCAGTGACCCCAGGGGCCCGGGAGATACGCAGTATTTT.

The CDR3, as DNA: TGTGCCAGCAGCTTTGGACTTGACTATGGCTACACCTTC. Protein product: CASSFGLDYGYTF. The chain uses TRBV5-4 and TRBJ1-2, with D hard to call. The V end lost 2 bases, the J end lost 3 bases, and 8 bases lay between the germline ends. Germline CDR1 SGHNT, CDR2 YYREEE (reference sequence). The CDR3 extends over 13 amino acids.

The chain carries TRBV2 and TRBJ2-5; D possibly corresponds to TRBD1 (6 bases). The CDR3 is 13 amino acids. Between the trimmed V and J ends, which lost 6 bases and 2 bases, there was a span of 10 bases. Germline values: CDR1 SNHLY, CDR2 FYNNEI. The CDR3 here is CASRQGRQETQYF. CDR3 DNA: TGTGCCAGCAGGCAGGGGCGTCAAGAGACCCAGTACTTC.

The CDR3 sequence: CASSRLPGQGRSGTDTQYF. In nucleotides, the CDR3 is TGCGCCAGCAGCCGTCTACCGGGACAGGGGCGTTCCGGGACAGATACGCAGTATTTT. The chain has TRBV5-1 and TRBJ2-3; 10 bases are shared with TRBD1. The CDR3 extends over 19 amino acids. V lost 4 bases to trimming and J lost 3 bases; unmatched junction nucleotides: 17. Germline CDR1 reads SGHRS; CDR2 reads YFSETQ.

The chain couples TRBV6-6 to TRBJ2-5; 7 bases agree with TRBD2. This CDR3 comprises 11 residues. Germline V lookup: CDR1 MNHNY, CDR2 SVGAGI (reference sequence). The V gene end was trimmed by 7 bases and the J gene end by 5 bases; junction bases not matched to a gene: 1. The DNA for the CDR3 is TGTGCCAGCACCGGGGGGGAGACCCAGTACTTC. It translates to CASTGGETQYF.

This clone has only a few counts. The chain is built from TRBV5-4 and TRBJ2-2; 14 bases match TRBD2. After removal of 3 bases from V and 7 bases from J, the junction contained 8 bases not matched to a gene. Per the germline V gene, CDR1 is SGHNT and CDR2 is YYREEE (reference sequence). The length of the CDR3 is 17 residues. The CDR3 region is CASSSSTSGGAHGELFF. The CDR3 nucleotides are TGTGCCAGCAGCTCCTCGACTAGCGGGGGGGCCCACGGGGAGCTGTTTTTT.

The chain employs TRBV4-1 and TRBJ1-4; unclear D gene. This CDR3 has 13 amino acids. Germline CDR1 reads MGHRA; CDR2 reads YSYEKL. Trimming pared 4 bases from V and 6 bases from J, leaving 9 bases between. The CDR3 spells CASSLGFDEKLFF. The CDR3 nucleotides read TGCGCCAGCAGCCTGGGCTTCGATGAAAAACTGTTTTTT.

The rearrangement uses TRBV27 and TRBJ1-2; D uncertain. There are 13 residues in the CDR3. Germline values: CDR1 MNHEY, CDR2 SMNVEV (reference sequence). Deletions cut 4 bases from V and 4 bases from J, with 10 bases between. Here the CDR3 DNA reads TGTGCCAGCAGTTCAAACGGGGTCTATGGCTACACCTTC. It translates to CASSSNGVYGYTF.